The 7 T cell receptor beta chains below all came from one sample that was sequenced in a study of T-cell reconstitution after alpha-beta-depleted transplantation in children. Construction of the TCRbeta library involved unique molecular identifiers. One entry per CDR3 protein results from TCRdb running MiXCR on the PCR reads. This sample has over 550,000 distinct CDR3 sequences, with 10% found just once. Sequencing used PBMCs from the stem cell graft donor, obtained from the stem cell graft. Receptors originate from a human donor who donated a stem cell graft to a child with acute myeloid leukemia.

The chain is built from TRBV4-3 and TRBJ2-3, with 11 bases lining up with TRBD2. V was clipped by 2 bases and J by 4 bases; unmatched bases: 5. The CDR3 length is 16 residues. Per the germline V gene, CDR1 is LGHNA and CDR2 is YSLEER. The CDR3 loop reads CASSQILAGGADTQYF. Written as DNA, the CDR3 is TGCGCCAGCAGCCAAATCTTAGCGGGAGGGGCAGATACGCAGTATTTT.

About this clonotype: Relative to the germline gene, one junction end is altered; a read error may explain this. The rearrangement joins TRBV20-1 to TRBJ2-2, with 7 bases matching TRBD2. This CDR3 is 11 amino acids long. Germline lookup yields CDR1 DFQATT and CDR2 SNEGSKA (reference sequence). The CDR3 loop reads CSARRGGELYF. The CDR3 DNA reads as TGCAGTGCTAGAAGGGGAGGGGAGCTGTATTTT.

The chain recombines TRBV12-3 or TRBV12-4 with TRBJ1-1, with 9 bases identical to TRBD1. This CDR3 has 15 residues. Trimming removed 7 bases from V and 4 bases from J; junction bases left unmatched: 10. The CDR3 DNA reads TGTGCCAGCACCCAACAGGGGGCGCAGAGCACTGAAGCTTTCTTT. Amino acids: CASTQQGAQSTEAFF.

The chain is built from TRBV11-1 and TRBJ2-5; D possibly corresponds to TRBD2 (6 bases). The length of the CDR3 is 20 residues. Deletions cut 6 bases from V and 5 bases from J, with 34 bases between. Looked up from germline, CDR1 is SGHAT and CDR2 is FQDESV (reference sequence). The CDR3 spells CASSRGSGTEFVEGKETQYF. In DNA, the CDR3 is TGTGCCAGCAGTAGGGGTAGCGGTACGGAGTTTGTCGAGGGCAAGGAGACCCAGTACTTC.

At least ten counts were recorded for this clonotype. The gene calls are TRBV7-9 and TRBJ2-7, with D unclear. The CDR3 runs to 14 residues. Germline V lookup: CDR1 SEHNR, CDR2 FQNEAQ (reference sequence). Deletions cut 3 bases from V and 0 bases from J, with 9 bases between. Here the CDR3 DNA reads TGTGCCAGCAGCTTTTATGGGTCCTCCTACGAGCAGTACTTC. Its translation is CASSFYGSSYEQYF.

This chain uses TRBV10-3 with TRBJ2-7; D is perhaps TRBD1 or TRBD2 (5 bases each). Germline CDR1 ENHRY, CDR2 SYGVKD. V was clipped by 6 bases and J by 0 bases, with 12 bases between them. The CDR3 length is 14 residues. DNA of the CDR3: TGTGCCATCAGGGGGGACCGGAGCTCCTACGAGCAGTACTTC. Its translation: CAIRGDRSSYEQYF.

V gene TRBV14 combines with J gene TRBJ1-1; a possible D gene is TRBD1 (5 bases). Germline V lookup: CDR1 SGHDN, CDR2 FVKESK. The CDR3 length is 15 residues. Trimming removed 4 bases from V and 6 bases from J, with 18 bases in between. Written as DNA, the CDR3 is TGTGCCAGCAGCCCCCACTTGACAGCCTCCTCTGAAGCTTTCTTT. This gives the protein CASSPHLTASSEAFF.